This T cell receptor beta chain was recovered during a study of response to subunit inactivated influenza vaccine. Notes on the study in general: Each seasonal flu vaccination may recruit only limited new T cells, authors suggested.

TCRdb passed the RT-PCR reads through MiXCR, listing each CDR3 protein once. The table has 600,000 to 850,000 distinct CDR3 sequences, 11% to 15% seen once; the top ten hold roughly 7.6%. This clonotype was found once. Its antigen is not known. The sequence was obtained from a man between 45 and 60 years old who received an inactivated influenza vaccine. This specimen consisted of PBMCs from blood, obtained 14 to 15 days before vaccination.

The DNA of the CDR3 is TGTGCCAGCAGTTTAATCTGGGGGCGAAATCAGCCCCAGCATTTT. Translated: CASSLIWGRNQPQHF. J is TRBJ1-5 and V is TRBV12-3 or TRBV12-4, with TRBD1 as a possible D gene (6 bases). This CDR3 comprises 15 residues. Trimming removed 2 bases at V and 4 bases at J, with 12 bases between.